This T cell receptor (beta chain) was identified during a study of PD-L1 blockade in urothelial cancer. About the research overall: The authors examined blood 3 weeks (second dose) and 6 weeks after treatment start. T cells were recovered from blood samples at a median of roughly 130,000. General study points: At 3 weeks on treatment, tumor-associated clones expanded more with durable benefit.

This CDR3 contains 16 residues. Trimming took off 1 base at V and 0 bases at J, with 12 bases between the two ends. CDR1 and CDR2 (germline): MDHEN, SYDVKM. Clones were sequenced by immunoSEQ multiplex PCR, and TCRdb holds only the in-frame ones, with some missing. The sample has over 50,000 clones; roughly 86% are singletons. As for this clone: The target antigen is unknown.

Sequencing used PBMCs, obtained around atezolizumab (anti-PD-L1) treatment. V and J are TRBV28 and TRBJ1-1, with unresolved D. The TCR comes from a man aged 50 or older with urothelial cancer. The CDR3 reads CASSLSEGLMNTEAFF. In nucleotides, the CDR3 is TGTGCCAGCAGTTTATCTGAGGGTCTGATGAACACTGAAGCTTTCTTT.